The source of this T cell receptor beta chain is a study of blood T cell repertoires in COVID-19. With V trimmed by 5 bases and J by 6 bases, 9 bases remained unmatched. The CDR3 contains 14 residues. CDR1 and CDR2 (germline): KGHSH, LQKENI. The data were produced by immunoSEQ multiplex PCR, yet TCRdb's version contains in-frame clones alone and is incomplete. This table holds about 310,000 clones, more than 75% found once. The sequence derives from a middle-aged man with active or convalescent COVID-19. Sequenced sample: peripheral blood. This chain uses TRBV18 with TRBJ2-7; 8 bases align to TRBD1. The DNA of the CDR3 is TGTGCCAGCTCAAATGCGGACAGGGAAGGCGAGCAGTACTTC. It translates to CASSNADREGEQYF.